This TCR beta chain was sequenced in a study of T cells in Graves' hyperthyroidism and ophthalmopathy (dated by TCRdb to about 2019). In terms of the full investigation: Peripheral blood samples were taken at initial diagnosis, before any treatment was given. Prospective prediction of ophthalmopathy was tested in an independent validation cohort consisting of some 18 hyperthyroidism patients and 17 patients who later progressed to ophthalmopathy. Following sampling, methimazole starting at 30 mg daily was given to hyperthyroidism patients, and high-dose intravenous methylprednisolone was given to ophthalmopathy patients. The paper describes TCR Vbeta CDR3 sequencing of 140 or so peripheral blood samples, made up of about 41 ophthalmopathy patients, some 80 hyperthyroidism patients and roughly 17 progressor patients. The roughly 90 discovery patients were divided at random into training and test sets in a 7:3 ratio. To identify distinguishing TCR V-J signatures, a discovery cohort of around 98 patients was used, comprising 43 with Graves' ophthalmopathy and around 57 with stable Graves' hyperthyroidism. In about 6 Graves' hyperthyroidism patients, the study also compared T-cell repertoires from thyroid tissue with T-cell repertoires from blood.

The TCR beta CDR3 regions were amplified from RNA transcripts. The TCR CDR3 was subjected to a first round of RT-PCR using the HTBI primer set and the Qiagen OneStep RT-PCR kit. Libraries were constructed in a second round of multiplex PCR, after which size selection and purification were carried out. Sequencing of the libraries was done on an Illumina HiSeq2000 using paired-end 100 bp reads. In the original analysis: SOAPnuke was used to process the raw data, removing reads that contained adapters or uncalled bases, had a mean Phred below 15, or lacked an exact match to the constant primer or identifier. COPE v1.2.5 was used to merge high-quality paired reads, and clonotypes were defined as unique nucleotide sequences. Clonotypes were aligned to IMGT TRBV, TRBD and TRBJ reference segments using MiTCR v1.1. Analysis was restricted to V-J combinations with a frequency above 0.0001, which covered approximately 99% of repertoires. The TCS score was defined as the ratio of F50 (clonal expansion) to E x V (chaos), calculated using BLOSUM62-based TCRdist between CDR3 peptides within each V-J. Welch's t-statistics and random forest reduced 450 to 600 V-J features to under 15, which were used in a naive Bayes classifier (R e1071). TCRdb trimmed public reads at Q25 via fastp, called clones via MiXCR and kept in-frame beta chains. Under each unique CDR3 protein, matching rows form one entry showing the most common genes and DNA. These V and J calls derive from TCRdb rather than the authors' analysis. Here the sample has roughly 660,000 distinct CDR3 sequences; 15% to 20% occur a single time. The biggest ten clones account for around 15% of the sample.

About this clonotype itself: Its antigen remains undetermined. No much larger clone exists at a distance of one base, and base qualities are not known.

Taken from the germline V gene (reference sequence), the CDR1 and CDR2 loops are PRHDT and FYEKMQ. There are 14 amino acids in the CDR3, from cysteine to phenylalanine inclusive. Here the CDR3 DNA is all that survives: 42 bases in frame from base 1. The V end loses 5 bases and the J end loses 5 bases, and a stretch of 12 bases separates them. Stable Graves' hyperthyroidism was defined as the absence of progression to ophthalmopathy over 18 months of follow-up. The hyperthyroidism patients were between 18 and 65 years old and newly diagnosed, with a disease duration of less than 2 months. Exclusion was applied to patients with uncontrolled infections, other autoimmune diseases, pregnancy or lactation. Diagnoses relied on clinical symptoms, serum thyroxine and TRAb, thyroid ultrasound and orbital computed tomography. Ficoll-Paque density gradient centrifugation was used to isolate PBMCs from under 11 ml of fresh peripheral blood. Trizol reagent was used to extract total RNA, and RNA quality was then checked on an Agilent 2100 Bioanalyzer.

The paper as a whole reports these results and caveats: In validation, progression to ophthalmopathy was predicted by the model with almost 71% sensitivity and roughly 76% specificity, a median of roughly 6 months before onset. A 13 V-J signature model separated ophthalmopathy from stable hyperthyroidism, with about 88% sensitivity and roughly 84% specificity in cross-validation and 80%/75% in testing. No statistical method was used to set the sample size in advance, and investigators knew the group allocation. Blood samples also contained most of the expanded thyroid clonotypes (frequency above 0.001), which suggests that blood repertoires may reflect thyroid immune responses.

Rearrangement joined TRBV13 to TRBJ2-2; possibly the D gene is TRBD1, per 5 matching bases. The receptor comes from a man aged 45 to 65 with Graves' hyperthyroidism. The sequenced material came from blood. The DNA reads TGTGCCAGCAGCCCCCGCAGGGATACCGGGGAGCTGTTTTTT. This translates into CASSPRRDTGELFF.